This TCR beta chain was sequenced during a study of T-cell reconstitution after alpha-beta-depleted transplantation in children. With regard to this clonotype: The antigen is undetermined.

CDR3 length: 13 amino acids. Trimming took off 6 bases at V and 5 bases at J, with 14 bases between the two ends. The germline V gene has CDR1 SGHKS and CDR2 YYEKEE (reference sequence). General study results and limits: Once a year had passed after transplant, T-cell counts and diversity came mostly from newly produced T cells. Certain patients had high TCRbeta diversity at day 60, and it came from recipient T cells and thymic progenitors that survived. There were reportedly several hundred expanded graft clones from which alpha-beta T cells came about two months after transplant.

Unique molecular identifiers were used in preparing the TCRbeta library. Using its own MiXCR run on the PCR reads, TCRdb lists one record per CDR3 protein. The sample contains over 400,000 distinct CDR3 sequences, roughly 44% of which appear only once. The sequencing here drew on PBMCs, taken before TCRalphabeta/CD19-depleted stem cell transplant. The receptor was isolated from a girl aged 2 to 10 with aplastic anemia, due to receive a stem cell transplant. The chain has TRBV5-5 and TRBJ1-2; D unclear. As DNA, the CDR3 is TGTGCCAGCACCGTGGAGGGTTTATATGGCTACACCTTC. Translated, it gives CASTVEGLYGYTF.